Each of the 9 T cell receptor beta chains below was sequenced from the same sample in a study of T cell responses to AZD1222 COVID-19 vaccine. This table comes from immunoSEQ multiplex PCR, and its TCRdb copy is limited to in-frame clones, with some not included. The sample consists of tens of thousands of clones, more than 70% of them appearing once. Sequences were derived from peripheral blood, sampled 28 days after the second dose of the MenACWY control vaccine. The source is an adult who received the MenACWY meningococcal vaccine as a control.

This chain uses TRBV5-1 with TRBJ2-7, with D perhaps TRBD1 (5 bases). The ends were cut back, 4 bases at V and 2 bases at J, with 22 bases in the middle. The CDR3 runs 17 residues. Germline-derived CDR1 and CDR2 are SGHRS and YFSETQ. The CDR3 DNA is TGCGCCAGCAGCGATCCTACGGACACCTATGGACCCTACGAGCAGTACTTC. Translation gives CASSDPTDTYGPYEQYF.

This chain joins TRBV20-1 and TRBJ2-1, with 9 bases matching TRBD1. This CDR3 spans 16 amino acids. V shed 3 bases, J shed 3 bases, and the junction held 9 bases outside the gene matches. Looked up from germline, CDR1 is DFQATT and CDR2 is SNEGSKA (reference sequence). The CDR3 loop reads CSASPTRDRDYNEQFF. The CDR3 coding sequence is TGCAGTGCTAGTCCGACTAGGGACAGGGACTACAATGAGCAGTTCTTC.

The J gene is TRBJ1-2, the V gene TRBV12-1. TRBV12-1 is a pseudogene locus. This CDR3 contains 17 residues. CDR3 in amino acids: CASSSGPSAGVSYGYTF. In DNA form, the CDR3 reads TGTGCCAGCAGCTCCGGGCCCTCGGCCGGGGTTTCCTATGGCTACACCTTC.

V gene TRBV18 combines with J gene TRBJ2-5; the D is unclear. V lost 3 bases, J lost 3 bases, and 2 bases lay in between. The CDR3 runs 11 residues. Germline lookup yields CDR1 KGHSH and CDR2 LQKENI. CDR3 protein: CASSPEETQYF. The CDR3, as DNA: TGTGCCAGCTCACCTGAAGAGACCCAGTACTTC.

The chain combines TRBV5-1 with TRBJ1-6; 7 bases line up with TRBD1. CDR1 is SGHRS and CDR2 is YFSETQ in the germline V gene. The length of the CDR3 is 15 residues. V was clipped by 1 base and J by 7 bases; unmatched bases: 5. CDR3 bases: TGCGCCAGCAGCTTGACGGGACAGCAAAATTCACCCCTCCACTTT. The encoded protein is CASSLTGQQNSPLHF. Looking up the rest from reference TRBV5-1 and TRBJ1-6 gives the full variable domain: KAGVTQTPRYLIKTRGQQVTLSCSPISGHRSVSWYQQTPGQGLQFLFEYFSETQRNKGNFPGRFSGRQFSNSRSEMNVSTLELGDSALYLCASSLTGQQNSPLHFGNGTRLTVT.

The chain is built from TRBV28 and TRBJ1-4; possibly TRBD1 for D (6 bases). Trimming pared 2 bases from V and 0 bases from J, leaving 13 bases between. The CDR3 has 17 amino acids. Germline V gives CDR1 MDHEN, CDR2 SYDVKM. CDR3 DNA: TGTGCCAGCAGTTTAAGGGGGAGGGGACCAACTAATGAAAAACTGTTTTTT. Residues: CASSLRGRGPTNEKLFF.

V and J are TRBV7-8 and TRBJ1-3; D perhaps matches TRBD1 (6 bases). This CDR3 comprises 13 residues. The germline V gene encodes CDR1 SGHVS and CDR2 FQNEAQ. Trimming took off 5 bases at V and 5 bases at J, with 10 bases between the two ends. In DNA, the CDR3 is TGTGCCAGCAGCGCAACAGGGAGAAACACCATATATTTT. This translates into CASSATGRNTIYF.

The chain employs TRBV6-5 and TRBJ1-1; D not resolved. V was clipped by 8 bases and J by 6 bases, with 16 bases between them. This CDR3 is 13 amino acids long. Germline V gene lookup returns CDR1 MNHEY and CDR2 SVGAGI. The CDR3 reads CASQETARPEAFF. The CDR3 nucleotides are TGTGCCAGCCAAGAAACGGCCAGGCCTGAAGCTTTCTTT.

The chain has TRBV6-6 and TRBJ2-2; D possibly corresponds to TRBD2 (6 bases). CDR3 length: 15 residues. CDR1 MNHNY and CDR2 SVGAGI come from the germline V gene (reference sequence). Trimming cost V 5 bases and J 6 bases, with 16 bases left between them. The CDR3 region has the DNA TGTGCCAGCAGTACATACCGGGAGAATGCCGGGGAGCTGTTTTTT. It specifies CASSTYRENAGELFF.